Following are 20 T cell receptor beta chains from one sample sequenced in a study of T cell changes during pregnancy in multiple sclerosis (dated by TCRdb to the late 2010s). Library construction relied on the immunoSEQ multiplex PCR assay. TCRdb obtained this table from immuneACCESS and retained in-frame rearrangements with V and J assigned. These tables miss some clones; where compared with another copy, unresolved V genes account for less than half of the shortfall, and the remainder is unexplained. This sample holds around 23,000 clones; roughly nine tenths were observed only once. 9.4% of the sample rests with the top ten. The specimen comprised CD8+ T cells from peripheral blood mononuclear cells, sampled in the third trimester of pregnancy. The source is a female donor in good health, enrolled as a control in a pregnancy study.

The CDR3 DNA sequence: TGTGCCAGCAGTTCAGGGGGATCTAACTATGGCTACACCTTC. This encodes CASSSGGSNYGYTF. The chain couples TRBV9 to TRBJ1-2; TRBD1 matches 7 bases. This CDR3 is 14 amino acids long. From germline, CDR1 is SGDLS and CDR2 YYNGEE. V was pared by 5 bases and J by 0 bases, with 4 bases of the junction left unmatched.

This clone was seen a single time. The chain combines TRBV7-8 with TRBJ2-5; 7 bases match TRBD2. The CDR3 totals 15 residues. Trimming removed 3 bases from V and 5 bases from J; junction bases left unmatched: 9. Germline lookup yields CDR1 SGHVS and CDR2 FQNEAQ. The CDR3 region is CASSFSSRERETQYF. The CDR3 DNA is TGTGCCAGCAGCTTCTCCTCGCGGGAGAGGGAGACCCAGTACTTC.

The CDR3 DNA is TGTGCCAGCCACGACAGATCGAACACCGGGGAGCTGTTTTTT. Its translation: CASHDRSNTGELFF. The chain has TRBV6-1 and TRBJ2-2, with D perhaps TRBD1 (5 bases). V dropped 8 bases and J dropped 0 bases, with 10 bases sitting between them. CDR3 length: 14 amino acids. Germline V gene data show CDR1 as MNHNS and CDR2 as SASEGT.

V is TRBV6-6 and J is TRBJ1-1; no clear D. Germline assignment: CDR1 MNHNY and CDR2 SVGAGI (reference sequence). This CDR3 spans 13 amino acids. Trimming took 4 bases from V and 8 from J, leaving 14 bases between them. CDR3 residues: CASSSNAAAEAFF. CDR3 nucleotides: TGTGCCAGCAGTTCCAACGCGGCGGCAGAAGCTTTCTTT.

This chain uses TRBV6-1 with TRBJ1-5; a weak D match, TRBD1 (5 bases). V lost 1 base to trimming and J lost 11 bases, with 21 bases between them. CDR1 is MNHNS, CDR2 SASEGT, per germline. This CDR3 is built from 16 residues. The CDR3 DNA reads as TGTGCCAGCAGTGAAGTACGGGGGGGGAGGATGGAGTCCCAGCATTTT. It encodes CASSEVRGGRMESQHF.

J is TRBJ2-1 and V is TRBV6-1; 7 positions match TRBD2. CDR1 is MNHNS and CDR2 is SASEGT in the germline V gene. The trim removed 2 bases at V and 6 bases at J, leaving 7 bases unmatched. The CDR3 contains 15 residues. The CDR3 sequence is CASSEYGGRGNEQFF. The CDR3 coding sequence is TGTGCCAGCAGTGAATATGGCGGGAGAGGCAATGAGCAGTTCTTC.

The chain links TRBV4-1 to TRBJ2-7, with D possibly matching TRBD1 (6 bases). CDR3 length: 15 amino acids. The V gene lost 2 bases and the J gene lost 5 bases, with 16 bases spanning the gap. The germline gives CDR1 MGHRA, CDR2 YSYEKL. The CDR3 protein is CASSQTTTGSDEQYF. CDR3 in DNA: TGCGCCAGCAGCCAAACTACGACAGGATCGGACGAGCAGTACTTC.

The CDR3 protein is CASRTGQGSNQPQHF. CDR3 in DNA: TGTGCCAGCCGAACCGGACAGGGAAGCAATCAGCCCCAGCATTTT. The chain has TRBV2 and TRBJ1-5, with 8 bases matching TRBD1. The trim removed 8 bases at V and 1 base at J, leaving 7 bases unmatched. The CDR3 contains 15 residues. Germline CDR1 reads SNHLY; CDR2 reads FYNNEI.

The gene calls are TRBV9 and TRBJ1-1; unclear D gene. The CDR3 length is 16 residues. The V end lost 4 bases, the J end lost 0 bases, and 16 bases lay between the germline ends. Germline V gene sequence: CDR1 SGDLS, CDR2 YYNGEE. CDR3 amino acids: CASSSNSNFMNTEAFF. The CDR3 nucleotides are TGTGCCAGCAGCTCGAACTCAAACTTTATGAACACTGAAGCTTTCTTT.

This chain's CDR3 is CASKNRARETQYF. CDR3 in DNA: TGTGCCAGCAAAAACAGGGCGCGGGAGACCCAGTACTTC. This chain uses TRBV27 with TRBJ2-5; TRBD1 might be the D (6 bases). V was shortened by 7 bases and J by 5 bases, with 14 bases between the two germline ends. The CDR3 covers 13 residues. The germline V gene encodes CDR1 MNHEY and CDR2 SMNVEV (reference sequence).

This rearrangement joins TRBV27 to TRBJ2-7; TRBD1 is a possible D gene (6 bases). Germline assignment: CDR1 MNHEY and CDR2 SMNVEV (reference sequence). This CDR3 contains 15 residues. V lost 4 bases and J 4 bases, leaving 17 bases between the germline ends. CDR3 in amino acids: CASSSSLRTAYEQYF. The CDR3 bases are TGTGCCAGCAGTTCCTCGTTGAGGACAGCTTACGAGCAGTACTTC.

CDR3 region: CASSPPRDRLYNEQFF. CDR3 nucleotides: TGTGCCAGCAGCCCACCCCGGGACAGACTTTACAATGAGCAGTTCTTC. This rearrangement joins TRBV2 to TRBJ2-1, with 7 bases aligning to TRBD1. Germline-derived CDR1 and CDR2 are SNHLY and FYNNEI. V shed 6 bases and J 4 bases; nucleotides not matched to a gene: 12. This CDR3 is built from 16 residues.

This clone was counted a few times. The V and J genes are TRBV29-1 and TRBJ2-7, with 7 bases lining up with TRBD1. This CDR3 spans 11 amino acids. Germline V gene data show CDR1 as SQVTM and CDR2 as ANQGSEA. V trimming: 7 bases; J trimming: 5 bases; junction bases outside the gene matches: 5. The CDR3 sequence: CSGRQGDEQYF. The DNA for the CDR3 is TGCAGCGGTCGTCAGGGGGACGAGCAGTACTTC.

The chain uses TRBV5-8 and TRBJ2-7; 7 positions agree with TRBD2. The CDR3 contains 16 residues. Germline V gene lookup returns CDR1 SGHTS and CDR2 YDEGEE. V dropped 3 bases and J dropped 4; count of bases not matched to a gene: 13. The CDR3 nucleotides read TGTGCCAGCAGCTCCCCTCTGAGCGGGATCTCTTACGAGCAGTACTTC. This translates into CASSSPLSGISYEQYF.

This rearrangement joins TRBV5-1 to TRBJ2-3; TRBD1 is a possible D gene (6 bases). The germline V gene encodes CDR1 SGHRS and CDR2 YFSETQ. V lost 2 bases, J lost 4 bases, and 26 bases lay in between. This CDR3 spans 19 amino acids. CDR3 DNA: TGCGCCAGCAGCTTAGGGGGTTTAGGTAGACCTACGGTCTCAGATACGCAGTATTTT. Translating it yields CASSLGGLGRPTVSDTQYF.

V and J are TRBV6-6 and TRBJ2-5, with D possibly matching TRBD2 (6 bases). V gave up 5 bases and J gave up 2 bases, with 12 bases separating them. CDR3 length equals 14 residues. The germline CDR1 and CDR2 sequences are MNHNY and SVGAGI (reference sequence). The DNA for the CDR3 is TGTGCCAGCAGTGGAGGGAGTGGACAAGAGACCCAGTACTTC. It specifies CASSGGSGQETQYF.

This rearrangement joins TRBV11-2 to TRBJ1-1; unclear D gene. CDR3 length equals 13 residues. With 5 bases removed from V and 1 base from J, the gap between germline ends came to 8 bases. Germline V gene data show CDR1 as SGHAT and CDR2 as FQNNGV. CDR3 sequence reads: CASSQLTNTEAFF. In DNA, the CDR3 is TGTGCCAGCAGCCAACTAACGAACACTGAAGCTTTCTTT.

The V and J genes are TRBV10-3 and TRBJ2-7; 8 bases match TRBD2. This CDR3 comprises 14 residues. The germline V gene has CDR1 ENHRY and CDR2 SYGVKD. V trimming: 7 bases; J trimming: 2 bases; junction bases outside the gene matches: 7. This CDR3 is CAINSGTRTYEQYF. The CDR3 region has the DNA TGTGCCATCAATAGCGGGACCCGAACCTACGAGCAGTACTTC.

V usage is TRBV6-1 and J usage is TRBJ2-7; 11 bases fit TRBD1. This CDR3 spans 15 amino acids. From germline, CDR1 is MNHNS and CDR2 SASEGT. The junction had 10 bases not matched to a gene; V was cut back by 10 bases and J by 2 bases. CDR3 nucleotide sequence: TGTGCCAACGAAGTACCGGGACAGGGGGCCTACGAGCAGTACTTC. It translates to CANEVPGQGAYEQYF.

CDR3 nucleotide sequence: TGTGCCAGCAGCCTCGGGACAGGGGGCGAGCAGTACTTC. Its protein is CASSLGTGGEQYF. V usage is TRBV16 and J usage is TRBJ2-7; 11 bases match TRBD1. Germline values: CDR1 KGHSY, CDR2 FQNENV. This CDR3 is built from 13 residues. V gave up 4 bases and J gave up 6 bases; unmatched junction bases: 2.